This T cell receptor beta chain was profiled in a study of T-cell memory formation after mild COVID-19. Across the study: TCR clusters were mostly donor specific.

TCRdb redid the calling of the 5' RACE reads with MiXCR, one entry per CDR3 protein. The table includes fewer than 200,000 distinct CDR3 sequences, over 20% detected once. In the case of this clonotype: Its specificity is unknown.

The germline V gene has CDR1 MGHRA and CDR2 YSYEKL. After removal of 0 bases from V and 5 bases from J, the junction contained 8 bases not matched to a gene. The CDR3 is 17 residues long. Study observations and caveats: The CD4+ clones that contracted clustered mainly within CM and EM, and the CD8+ clones concentrated in EMRA. Later expanders leaned CD4+, whereas day 15 to 85 contracting clones were balanced CD4/CD8.

The specimen was PBMCs or a T cell subset sorted from them (not recorded which). This sequence originates from an adult woman who had mild COVID-19 (a few samples of this study predate the infection). Cell type and time point are not known. The genes are TRBV4-1 and TRBJ2-2, with TRBD2 identical over 8 bases. The CDR3 nucleotides are TGCGCCAGCAGCCAAGACGAGGACGGGAGGGTGACCGGGGAGCTGTTTTTT. This sequence encodes CASSQDEDGRVTGELFF.